These 28 T cell receptor beta chains share one sample of origin, sequenced in a study of blood T cell repertoires in COVID-19. Repertoires were generated with immunoSEQ multiplex PCR, while TCRdb's copy carries only in-frame clones and drops some. Counted here are 75,000 to 95,000 clones, roughly 78% occurring once; the ten biggest clones make up 5.4%. Sequenced material: peripheral blood. All receptors come from a woman older than 75 with active or convalescent COVID-19.

This sequence joins TRBV2 and TRBJ1-1, with 7 bases fitting TRBD1. This CDR3 has 12 amino acids. The junction had 6 bases not matched to a gene; V was cut back by 8 bases and J by 6 bases. Germline loops: CDR1 SNHLY, CDR2 FYNNEI. The CDR3 DNA follows: TGTGCCAGCGAACAGGGGTTACCTGAAGCTTTCTTT. Translation: CASEQGLPEAFF.

This chain links TRBV7-2 with TRBJ2-5; possibly TRBD2 for D (6 bases). Trimming took 1 base from V and 4 from J, leaving 13 bases between them. CDR3 length: 15 residues. Germline V gene data show CDR1 as SGHTA and CDR2 as FQGNSA. CDR3 protein: CASSLGVGGTETQYF. The CDR3 DNA sequence: TGTGCCAGCAGCTTAGGGGTCGGAGGGACAGAGACCCAGTACTTC. Using reference TRBV7-2 and TRBJ2-5 for the parts outside the CDR3, the full variable domain is GAGVSQSPSNKVTEKGKDVELRCDPISGHTALYWYRQSLGQGLEFLIYFQGNSAPDKSGLPSDRFSAERTGGSVSTLTIQRTQQEDSAVYLCASSLGVGGTETQYFGPGTRLLVL.

The chain uses TRBV10-3 and TRBJ2-2, with 7 bases matching TRBD1. Germline CDR1 and CDR2: ENHRY and SYGVKD. The V and J ends lost 4 bases and 2 bases, in that order; junction bases with no gene match: 4. This CDR3 spans 15 amino acids. The CDR3 DNA sequence: TGTGCCATCAGTGGGGCAGGGGGTAACACCGGGGAGCTGTTTTTT. This translates into CAISGAGGNTGELFF.

The chain couples TRBV27 to TRBJ2-1; 8 bases are a match to TRBD1. Germline values: CDR1 MNHEY, CDR2 SMNVEV (reference sequence). The CDR3 is 16 residues long. With V trimmed by 6 bases and J by 5 bases, 12 bases remained unmatched. The CDR3 loop is CASSNGQGAPNNEQFF. The CDR3 bases are TGTGCCAGCAGCAACGGACAGGGCGCACCTAACAATGAGCAGTTCTTC.

J is TRBJ2-7 and V is TRBV5-3, with D tentatively TRBD2 (5 bases). TRBV5-3 is an open reading frame whose function is uncertain. Trimming left V 0 bases short and J 3 bases short, with 13 bases between. This CDR3 contains 15 residues. The CDR3 is CARSLEPAGYYEQYF. In nucleotides, the CDR3 is TGTGCCAGAAGCTTGGAACCGGCGGGCTACTACGAGCAGTACTTC.

The table lists this clone with a few counts. The chain is built from TRBV7-2 and TRBJ2-5; 7 bases are a match to TRBD2. Germline V gene lookup returns CDR1 SGHTA and CDR2 FQGNSA. The CDR3 extends over 17 amino acids. The V gene end was trimmed by 5 bases and the J gene end by 5 bases; junction bases not matched to a gene: 17. The CDR3, as DNA: TGTGCCAGCAGCCACCTTTGGCGGGAGATTTATCCGGAGACCCAGTACTTC. Translation: CASSHLWREIYPETQYF.

The chain is built from TRBV19 and TRBJ2-7, with D perhaps TRBD2 (5 bases). V dropped 3 bases and J dropped 2 bases, with 11 bases sitting between them. The length of the CDR3 is 14 residues. The germline V gene encodes CDR1 LNHDA and CDR2 SQIVND (reference sequence). Here the CDR3 reads CASSISQTTYEQYF. The CDR3 region has the DNA TGTGCCAGTAGTATCTCTCAGACTACCTACGAGCAGTACTTC.

The chain links TRBV6-5 to TRBJ1-2; D possibly corresponds to TRBD1 (5 bases). CDR3 size: 13 residues. Trimming removed 2 bases from V and 4 bases from J, with 8 bases in between. Germline V lookup: CDR1 MNHEY, CDR2 SVGAGI. The CDR3 reads CASSYTGGYGYTF. DNA for the CDR3: TGTGCCAGCAGTTACACGGGGGGCTATGGCTACACCTTC.

The V call is TRBV6-6, the J call TRBJ2-7; D remains unclear. V was clipped by 7 bases and J by 0 bases, with 10 bases between them. Germline loops: CDR1 MNHNY, CDR2 SVGAGI (reference sequence). The CDR3 runs to 13 residues. The CDR3 protein is CASNPWSSYEQYF. The CDR3 DNA reads as TGTGCCAGCAATCCCTGGAGCTCCTACGAGCAGTACTTC.

This chain joins TRBV6-5 and TRBJ1-4, with D uncertain. The CDR3 covers 13 residues. CDR1 is MNHEY, CDR2 SVGAGI, per germline. Trimming left V 0 bases short and J 8 bases short, with 7 bases between. This CDR3 reads CASSYSEAEKLFF. In DNA form, the CDR3 reads TGTGCCAGCAGTTACTCAGAAGCAGAAAAACTGTTTTTT.

This chain connects TRBV5-1 to TRBJ2-3, with 16 nucleotides matching TRBD2. Losses at the gene ends were 4 bases for V and 5 bases for J; bases not matched to a gene: 4. The germline gives CDR1 SGHRS, CDR2 YFSETQ. This CDR3 contains 16 residues. Written as DNA, the CDR3 is TGCGCCAGCAGCCCGGGACTAGCGGGAGGGCAAGATACGCAGTATTTT. Encoded protein: CASSPGLAGGQDTQYF.

CDR3 loop: CASGYTSGDYEQYF. The CDR3 DNA reads as TGTGCCAGCGGTTACACTAGCGGGGACTACGAGCAGTACTTC. The chain carries TRBV5-8 and TRBJ2-7, with 10 nucleotides matching TRBD2. The CDR3 totals 14 residues. Per the germline V gene, CDR1 is SGHTS and CDR2 is YDEGEE. V gave up 7 bases and J gave up 3 bases; unmatched junction bases: 7.

CDR3 DNA sequence: TGCGCCAGCAGCTCCAGGACAGCCTCGCCTGAAGCTTTCTTT. It translates to CASSSRTASPEAFF. The V call is TRBV5-1, the J call TRBJ1-1, with a tentative D call TRBD1 (6 bases). V was pared by 3 bases and J by 6 bases, with 15 bases between. CDR3 length: 14 residues. Germline values: CDR1 SGHRS, CDR2 YFSETQ.

This clone was seen more than once but under ten times. This sequence joins TRBV24-1 and TRBJ2-6; D uncertain. The germline gives CDR1 KGHDR, CDR2 SFDVKD. The CDR3 covers 18 residues. V lost 6 bases to trimming and J lost 1 base, with 18 bases between them. The CDR3 DNA is TGTGCCACCAGTAACTCTCCCCTAAAATCATCTGGGGCCAACGTCCTGACTTTC. Translating it yields CATSNSPLKSSGANVLTF.

This clone was seen only a few times. The gene calls are TRBV5-5 and TRBJ1-5, with a possible D match to TRBD1 (5 bases). Trimming pared 4 bases from V and 0 bases from J, leaving 14 bases between. CDR1 and CDR2 (germline): SGHKS, YYEKEE (reference sequence). This CDR3 has 16 amino acids. The CDR3 coding sequence is TGTGCCAGCAGCCAGGTGTGGGGCCTTAGCAATCAGCCCCAGCATTTT. This codes for CASSQVWGLSNQPQHF.

The chain recombines TRBV10-3 with TRBJ2-7, with 7 bases that match TRBD1. The germline V gene has CDR1 ENHRY and CDR2 SYGVKD. Trimming took 5 bases from V and 5 from J; bases not matched to a gene: 6. The CDR3 is 13 residues long. The CDR3 DNA sequence: TGTGCCATCAGTATACAGGGGTACGACGAGCAGTACTTC. This encodes CAISIQGYDEQYF.

The V gene is TRBV3-1 (or the pseudogene TRBV3-2), the J gene TRBJ1-5, with TRBD1 identical over 9 bases. This CDR3 has 14 amino acids. Germline V gene data show CDR1 as LGHDT and CDR2 as YNNKEL (reference sequence). J lost 4 bases, V lost 7 bases, and 5 bases had no gene match. For the CDR3, the DNA is TGTGCCAGCAAGAACGGGACAGGGAATCAGCCCCAGCATTTT. Its protein product is CASKNGTGNQPQHF.

The rearrangement joins TRBV21-1 to TRBJ2-1; the DNA was not compared with TRBD1, the D call given in the table. TRBV21-1 is recorded as a pseudogene. This CDR3 contains 16 residues. The CDR3 loop reads CASSHVGQVDYNEQFF. CDR3 coding DNA: TGTGCCAGCAGCCACGTCGGTCAGGTGGATTACAATGAGCAGTTCTTC.

The table lists this clone with a count of one. This chain uses TRBV20-1 with TRBJ2-1; D is unclear. Germline CDR1 DFQATT, CDR2 SNEGSKA (reference sequence). Trimming removed 5 bases from V and 7 bases from J, with 6 bases in between. The CDR3 covers 10 residues. The CDR3 protein is CSAYTNEQFF. The CDR3 nucleotides are TGCAGTGCTTATACTAATGAGCAGTTCTTC.

The chain combines TRBV24-1 with TRBJ2-5, with D possibly TRBD1 on 5 matching bases. The germline V gene encodes CDR1 KGHDR and CDR2 SFDVKD. The CDR3 is made up of 14 amino acids. V lost 2 bases, J lost 5 bases, and 11 bases lay in between. The CDR3 DNA sequence: TGTGCCACCAGTGATTCAGGGAATCGGGAGACCCAGTACTTC. Translated, it gives CATSDSGNRETQYF.

The chain couples TRBV7-8 to TRBJ1-2, with D possibly matching TRBD1 (6 bases). Germline assignment: CDR1 SGHVS and CDR2 FQNEAQ. Trimming took off 5 bases at V and 14 bases at J, with 18 bases between the two ends. The CDR3 has 12 amino acids. The DNA of the CDR3 is TGTGCCAGCAGCCCGCAGGGGAATCAAGGGACCTTC. Protein: CASSPQGNQGTF.

This clone was detected ten times or more. The V and J genes are TRBV19 and TRBJ2-7; TRBD1 might be the D (6 bases). CDR1 is LNHDA and CDR2 is SQIVND in the germline V gene (reference sequence). The CDR3 spans 14 residues. V was cut by 3 bases and J by 3 bases, with 12 bases left in between. CDR3 amino acids: CASSMTGGIYEQYF. The CDR3 DNA reads as TGTGCCAGTAGTATGACAGGAGGCATCTACGAGCAGTACTTC. The whole variable domain, remainder taken from reference TRBV19 and TRBJ2-7, is DGGITQSPKYLFRKEGQNVTLSCEQNLNHDAMYWYRQDPGQGLRLIYYSQIVNDFQKGDIAEGYSVSREKKESFPLTVTSAQKNPTAFYLCASSMTGGIYEQYFGPGTRLTVT.

Only a few counts were recorded for this clone. This chain uses TRBV7-2 with TRBJ2-2, with 11 bases matching TRBD2. The CDR3 contains 18 residues. Trimming removed 1 base from V and 0 bases from J; junction bases left unmatched: 4. Germline V gene data show CDR1 as SGHTA and CDR2 as FQGNSA. CDR3 sequence reads: CASSLGPSGRSNTGELFF. CDR3 in DNA: TGTGCCAGCAGCTTAGGTCCTAGCGGGAGGTCGAACACCGGGGAGCTGTTTTTT.

The V and J genes are TRBV6-2 or TRBV6-3 and TRBJ2-7; 7 positions agree with TRBD2. The CDR3 has 15 amino acids. The junction had 6 bases not matched to a gene; V was cut back by 4 bases and J by 0 bases. From germline, CDR1 is MNHEY and CDR2 SVGEGT. CDR3 loop: CASSFLADDSYEQYF. Here the CDR3 DNA reads TGTGCCAGCAGTTTCCTAGCGGACGACTCCTACGAGCAGTACTTC.

The chain is built from TRBV28 and TRBJ2-3; perhaps TRBD1 as D (6 bases). Germline CDR1 MDHEN, CDR2 SYDVKM. This CDR3 comprises 16 residues. V was pared by 7 bases and J by 0 bases, with 17 bases between. The CDR3, as DNA: TGTGCCAGCATTCCACAGGGTGGGCTTAGCACAGATACGCAGTATTTT. Amino acid sequence: CASIPQGGLSTDTQYF.

The rearrangement joins TRBV28 to TRBJ1-5, with D maybe TRBD1 (6 bases). Germline V gene data show CDR1 as MDHEN and CDR2 as SYDVKM. The CDR3 spans 14 residues. The V and J ends lost 7 bases and 7 bases respectively, with 17 bases between them. In nucleotides, the CDR3 is TGTGCCAGCAATTGGGCCAGGGGTGTCCAGCCCCAGCATTTT. Translation: CASNWARGVQPQHF.

The chain has TRBV10-2 and TRBJ1-4, with TRBD1 identical over 7 bases. The trim removed 6 bases at V and 4 bases at J, leaving 2 bases unmatched. The germline CDR1 and CDR2 sequences are WSHSY and SAAADI. This CDR3 is 13 amino acids long. In nucleotides, the CDR3 is TGCGCCAGCAGATGGGACAGTAATGAAAAACTGTTTTTT. Protein product: CASRWDSNEKLFF.

This chain connects TRBV5-6 to TRBJ2-6; D unclear. Germline V gene sequence: CDR1 SGHDT, CDR2 YYEEEE. Trimming left V 3 bases short and J 4 bases short, with 11 bases between. The length of the CDR3 is 15 residues. The CDR3 DNA is TGTGCCAGCAGCTCGATGCAGTCCGGGGCCAACGTCCTGACTTTC. This codes for CASSSMQSGANVLTF.